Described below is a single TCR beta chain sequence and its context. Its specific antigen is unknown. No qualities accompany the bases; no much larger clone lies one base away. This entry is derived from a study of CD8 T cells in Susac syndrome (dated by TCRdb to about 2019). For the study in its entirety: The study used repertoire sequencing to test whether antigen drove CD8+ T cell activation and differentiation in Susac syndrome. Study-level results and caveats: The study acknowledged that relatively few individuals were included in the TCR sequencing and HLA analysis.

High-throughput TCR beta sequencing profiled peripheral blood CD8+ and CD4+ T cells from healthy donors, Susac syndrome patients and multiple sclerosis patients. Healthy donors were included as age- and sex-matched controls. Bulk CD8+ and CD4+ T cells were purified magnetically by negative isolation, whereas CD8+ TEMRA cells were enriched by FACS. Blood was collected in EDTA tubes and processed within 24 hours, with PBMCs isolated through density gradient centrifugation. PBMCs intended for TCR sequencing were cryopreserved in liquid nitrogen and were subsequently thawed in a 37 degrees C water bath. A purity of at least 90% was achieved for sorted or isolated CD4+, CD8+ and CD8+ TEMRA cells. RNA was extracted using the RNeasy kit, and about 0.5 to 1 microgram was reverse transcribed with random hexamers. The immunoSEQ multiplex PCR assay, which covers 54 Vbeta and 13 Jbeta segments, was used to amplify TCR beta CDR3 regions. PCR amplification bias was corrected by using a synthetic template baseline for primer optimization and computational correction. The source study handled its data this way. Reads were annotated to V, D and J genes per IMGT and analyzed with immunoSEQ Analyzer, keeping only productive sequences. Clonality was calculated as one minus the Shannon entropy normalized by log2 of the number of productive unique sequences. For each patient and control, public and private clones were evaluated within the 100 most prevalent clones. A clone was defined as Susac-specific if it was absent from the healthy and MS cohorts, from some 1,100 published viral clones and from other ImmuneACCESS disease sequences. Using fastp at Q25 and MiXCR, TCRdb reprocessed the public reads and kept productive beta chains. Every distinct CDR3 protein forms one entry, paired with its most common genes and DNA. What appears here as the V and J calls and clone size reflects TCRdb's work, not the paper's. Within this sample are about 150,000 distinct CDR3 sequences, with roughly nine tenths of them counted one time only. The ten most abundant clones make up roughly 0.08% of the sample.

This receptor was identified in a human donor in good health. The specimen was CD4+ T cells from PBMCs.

This receptor carries the CDR3 CSVGGGRNEQYF. The sequenced DNA is TGCAGTGTTGGAGGGGGCCGGAACGAGCAGTACTTC. The rearrangement joined TRBV20-1 to TRBJ2-7; a weak D assignment points to TRBD1 (7 bases agree). The CDR3 goes from the cysteine to the phenylalanine over 12 residues. The entry retains the CDR3 DNA only, 36 bases that are in frame from base 1. At the junction V is shortened by 7 bases and J by 5 bases, with 15 bases in between. The germline V gene (reference sequence) yields DFQATT for CDR1 and SNEGSKA for CDR2.